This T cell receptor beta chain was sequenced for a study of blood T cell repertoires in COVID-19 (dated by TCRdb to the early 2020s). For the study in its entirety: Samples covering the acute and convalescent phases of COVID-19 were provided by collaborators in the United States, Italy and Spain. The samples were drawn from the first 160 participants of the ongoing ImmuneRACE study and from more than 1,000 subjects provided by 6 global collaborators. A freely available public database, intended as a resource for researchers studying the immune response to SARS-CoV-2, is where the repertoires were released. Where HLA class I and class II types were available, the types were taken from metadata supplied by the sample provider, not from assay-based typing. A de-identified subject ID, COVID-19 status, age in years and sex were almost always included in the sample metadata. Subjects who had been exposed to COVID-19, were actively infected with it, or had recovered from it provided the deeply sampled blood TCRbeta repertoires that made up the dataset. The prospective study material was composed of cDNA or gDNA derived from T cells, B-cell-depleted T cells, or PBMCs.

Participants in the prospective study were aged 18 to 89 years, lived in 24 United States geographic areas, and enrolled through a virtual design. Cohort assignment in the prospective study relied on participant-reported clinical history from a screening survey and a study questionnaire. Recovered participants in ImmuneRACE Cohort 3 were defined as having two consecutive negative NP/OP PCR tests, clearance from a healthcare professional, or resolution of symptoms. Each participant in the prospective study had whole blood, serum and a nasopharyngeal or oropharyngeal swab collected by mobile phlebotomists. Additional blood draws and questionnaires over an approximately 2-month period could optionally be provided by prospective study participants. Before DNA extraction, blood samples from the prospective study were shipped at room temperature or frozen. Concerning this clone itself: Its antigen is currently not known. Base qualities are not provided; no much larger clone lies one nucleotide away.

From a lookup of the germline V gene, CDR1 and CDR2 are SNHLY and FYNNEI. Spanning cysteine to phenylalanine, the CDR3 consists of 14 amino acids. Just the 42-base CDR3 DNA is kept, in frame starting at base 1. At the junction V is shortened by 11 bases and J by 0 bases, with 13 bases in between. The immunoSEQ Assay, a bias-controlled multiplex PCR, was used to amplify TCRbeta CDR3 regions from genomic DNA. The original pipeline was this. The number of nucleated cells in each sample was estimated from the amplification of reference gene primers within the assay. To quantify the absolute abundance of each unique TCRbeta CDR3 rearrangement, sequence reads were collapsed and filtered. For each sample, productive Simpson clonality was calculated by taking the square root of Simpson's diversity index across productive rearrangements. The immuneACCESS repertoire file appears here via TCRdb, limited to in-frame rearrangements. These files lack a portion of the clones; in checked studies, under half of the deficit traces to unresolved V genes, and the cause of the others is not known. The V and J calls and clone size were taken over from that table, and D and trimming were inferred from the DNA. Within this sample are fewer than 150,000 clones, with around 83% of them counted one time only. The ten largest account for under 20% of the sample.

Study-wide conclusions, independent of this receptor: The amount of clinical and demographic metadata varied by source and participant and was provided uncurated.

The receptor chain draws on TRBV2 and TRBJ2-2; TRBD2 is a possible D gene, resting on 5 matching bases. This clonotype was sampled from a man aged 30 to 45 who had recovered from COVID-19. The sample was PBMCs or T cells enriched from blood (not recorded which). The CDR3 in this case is CAAGGGTNTGELFF. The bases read TGTGCCGCCGGAGGAGGCACGAACACCGGGGAGCTGTTTTTT.